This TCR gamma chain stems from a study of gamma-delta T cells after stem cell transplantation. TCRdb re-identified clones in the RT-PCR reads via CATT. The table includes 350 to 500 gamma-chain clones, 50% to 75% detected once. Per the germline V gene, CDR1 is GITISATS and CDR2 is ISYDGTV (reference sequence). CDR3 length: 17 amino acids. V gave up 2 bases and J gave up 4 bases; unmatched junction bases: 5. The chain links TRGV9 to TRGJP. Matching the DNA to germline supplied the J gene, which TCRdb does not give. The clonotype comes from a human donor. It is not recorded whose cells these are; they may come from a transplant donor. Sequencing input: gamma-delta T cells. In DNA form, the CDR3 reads TGTGCCTTGTGGGAGGGGGAACAAGAGTTGGGCAAAAAAATCAAGGTATTT. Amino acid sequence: CALWEGEQELGKKIKVF.